This TCR beta chain derives from a study of blood T cell repertoires in COVID-19 (dated by TCRdb to the early 2020s). A note on the overall study: Collaborator samples came from the United States, Italy and Spain and covered acute and convalescent phases of COVID-19. The material from the prospective study consisted of cDNA or gDNA derived from T cells, B-cell-depleted T cells, or PBMCs. Deeply sampled blood TCRbeta repertoires from subjects exposed to, actively infected with, or recovered from COVID-19 were included in the dataset. The repertoires were released in a freely available public database meant as a resource for research on the immune response to SARS-CoV-2. Samples came from the ongoing ImmuneRACE study (first 160 participants) plus 1,254 subjects from 6 global collaborators. The sample metadata nearly always contained a de-identified subject ID, COVID-19 status, age in years and sex. Where available, HLA class I and class II types were obtained from metadata supplied by the sample provider rather than from assay-based typing.

The paper as a whole reports these results and caveats: The amount of clinical and demographic metadata varied by source and participant and was provided uncurated.

From cysteine to phenylalanine, the CDR3 is 13 amino acids long. The retained sequence is limited to the CDR3, 39 bases, with the frame set at the first base. The trim is 0 bases for V and 9 bases for J, with a gap of 10 bases between the germline ends. In the germline V gene, CDR1 corresponds to SGHRS and CDR2 to YFSETQ. The immunoSEQ Assay, a bias-controlled multiplex PCR, was used to amplify TCRbeta CDR3 regions from genomic DNA. Under the source paper's analysis protocol: The number of nucleated cells in each sample was estimated from the amplification of reference gene primers within the assay. To quantify the absolute abundance of each unique TCRbeta CDR3 rearrangement, sequence reads were collapsed and filtered. For each sample, productive Simpson clonality was calculated as the square root of Simpson's diversity index across productive rearrangements. The table comes from immuneACCESS by way of TCRdb, which keeps in-frame sequences with V and J called. Part of the clones is missing from these tables; in studies checked, under half for an unresolved V gene and the rest for unknown reasons. The DNA was the basis for D and trimming; V, J and clone size are from that table. This sample holds about 170,000 clones; 85% were observed only once. Clones ranked in the top ten supply around 3.2% of the sample.

As regards this clone: What this receptor recognizes is not known. No base qualities exist here, and no much larger clone lies one base off it.

Whole blood was collected in K2EDTA tubes by collaborating institutions according to the institutions' own protocols. For TCRbeta analysis, collaborator samples were shipped as frozen whole blood, as isolated PBMCs, or as DNA extracted from either sample type. In this chain, TRBV5-1 is recombined with TRBJ2-1; the D gene cannot be resolved reliably. Material for sequencing was peripheral blood. The receptor's source is a human donor with acute or convalescent COVID-19. The donor label of this sample is uncertain. The CDR3: CASSLDLVSEQFF. The DNA sequence follows: TGCGCCAGCAGCTTGGATCTAGTCAGTGAGCAGTTCTTC.